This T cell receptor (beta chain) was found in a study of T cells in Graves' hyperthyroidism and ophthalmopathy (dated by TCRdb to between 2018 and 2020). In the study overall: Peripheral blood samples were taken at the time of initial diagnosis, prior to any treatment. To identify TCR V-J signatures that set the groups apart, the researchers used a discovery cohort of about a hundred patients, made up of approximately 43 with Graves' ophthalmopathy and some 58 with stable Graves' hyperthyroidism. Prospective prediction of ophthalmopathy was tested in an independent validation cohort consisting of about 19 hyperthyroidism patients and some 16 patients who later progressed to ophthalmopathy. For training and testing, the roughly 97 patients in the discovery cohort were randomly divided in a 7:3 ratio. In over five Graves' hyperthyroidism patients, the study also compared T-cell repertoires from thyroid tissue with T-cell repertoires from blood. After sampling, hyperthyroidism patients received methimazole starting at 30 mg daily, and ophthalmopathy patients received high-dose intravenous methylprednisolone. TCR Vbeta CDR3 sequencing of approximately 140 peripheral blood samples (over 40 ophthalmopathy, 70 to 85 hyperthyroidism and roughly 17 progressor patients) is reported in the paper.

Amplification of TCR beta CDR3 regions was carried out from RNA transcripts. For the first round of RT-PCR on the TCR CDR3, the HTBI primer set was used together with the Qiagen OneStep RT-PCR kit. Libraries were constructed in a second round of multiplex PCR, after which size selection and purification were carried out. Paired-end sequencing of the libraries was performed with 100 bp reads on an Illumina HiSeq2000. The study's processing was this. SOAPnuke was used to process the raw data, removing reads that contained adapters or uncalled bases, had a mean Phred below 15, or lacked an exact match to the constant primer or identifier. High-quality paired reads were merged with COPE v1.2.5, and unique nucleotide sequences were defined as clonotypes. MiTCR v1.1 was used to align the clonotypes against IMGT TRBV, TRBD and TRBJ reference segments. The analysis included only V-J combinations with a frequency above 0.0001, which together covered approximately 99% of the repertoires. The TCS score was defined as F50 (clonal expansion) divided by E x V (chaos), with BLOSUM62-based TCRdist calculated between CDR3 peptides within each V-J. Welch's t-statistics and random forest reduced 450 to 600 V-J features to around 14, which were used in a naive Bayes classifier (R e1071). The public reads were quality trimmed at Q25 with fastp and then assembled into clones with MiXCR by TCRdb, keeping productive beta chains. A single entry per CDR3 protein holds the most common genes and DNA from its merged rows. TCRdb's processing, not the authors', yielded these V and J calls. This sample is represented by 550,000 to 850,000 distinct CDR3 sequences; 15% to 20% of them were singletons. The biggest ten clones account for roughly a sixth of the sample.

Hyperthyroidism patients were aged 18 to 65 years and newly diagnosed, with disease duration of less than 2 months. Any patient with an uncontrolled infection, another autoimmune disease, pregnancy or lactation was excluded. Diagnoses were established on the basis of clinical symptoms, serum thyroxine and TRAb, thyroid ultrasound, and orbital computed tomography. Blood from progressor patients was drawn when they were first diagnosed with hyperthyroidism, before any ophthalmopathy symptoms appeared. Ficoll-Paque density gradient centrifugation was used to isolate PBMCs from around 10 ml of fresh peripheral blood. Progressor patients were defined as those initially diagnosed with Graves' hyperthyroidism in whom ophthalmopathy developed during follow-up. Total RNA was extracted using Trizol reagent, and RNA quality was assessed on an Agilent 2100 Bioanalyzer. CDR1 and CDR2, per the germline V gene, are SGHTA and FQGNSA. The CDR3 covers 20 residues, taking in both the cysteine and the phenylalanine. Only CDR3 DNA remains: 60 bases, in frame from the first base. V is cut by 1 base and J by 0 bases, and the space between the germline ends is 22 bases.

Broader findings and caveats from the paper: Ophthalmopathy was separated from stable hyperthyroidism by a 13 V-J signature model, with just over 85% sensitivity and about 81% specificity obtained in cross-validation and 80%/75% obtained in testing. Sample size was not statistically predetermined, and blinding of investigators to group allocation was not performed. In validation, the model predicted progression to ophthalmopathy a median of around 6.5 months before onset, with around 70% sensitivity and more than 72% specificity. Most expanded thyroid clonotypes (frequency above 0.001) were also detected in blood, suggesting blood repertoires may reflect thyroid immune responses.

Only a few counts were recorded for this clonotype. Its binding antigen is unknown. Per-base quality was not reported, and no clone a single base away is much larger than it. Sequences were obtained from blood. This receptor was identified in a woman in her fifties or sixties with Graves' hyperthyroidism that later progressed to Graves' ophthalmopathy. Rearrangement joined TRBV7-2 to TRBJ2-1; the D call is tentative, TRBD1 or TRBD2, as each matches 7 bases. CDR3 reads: CASSLVLTGRGAGSYNEQFF. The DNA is TGTGCCAGCAGCTTAGTCCTGACAGGGAGGGGGGCCGGCTCCTACAATGAGCAGTTCTTC.